The sequence of this T cell receptor (beta chain) was determined in a study of blood T cells in healthy people across ages. Study-level points and caveats: Age showed a roughly linear inverse relationship with TCR beta diversity per million T cells.

For the second PCR, which ran for about 7 to 11 cycles, a sample-barcoded 5' primer and a J-beta primer mix were used. Researchers report that a template-switch adaptor with 12 random nucleotides tagged each cDNA molecule. TCRdb re-called the 5' RACE reads with MiXCR, one entry per CDR3 protein. The sample consists of 1.5 million to 2 million distinct CDR3 sequences, about 31% of them appearing once. The V gene's germline CDR1 is MNHNS and CDR2 SASEGT. V lost 7 bases to trimming and J lost 4 bases; unmatched junction nucleotides: 12. This CDR3 spans 15 amino acids. This clonotype has just a few counts. The antigen remains undetermined.

The clonotype was recovered from a woman aged 25-40 years in good health. The chain combines TRBV6-1 with TRBJ2-7; 8 bases are shared with TRBD1. Sequencing was performed on blood. The CDR3 is CASTLDRVPLYEQYF. DNA for the CDR3: TGTGCCAGCACTTTGGACAGGGTCCCCCTTTACGAGCAGTACTTC.